Below are 28 T cell receptor beta chains sequenced from a single sample in a study of blood T cell repertoires in COVID-19. Clones were read by immunoSEQ multiplex PCR, and TCRdb kept only the in-frame ones, dropping some. The sample yields about 200,000 clones, 80% seen once. Sequenced sample: peripheral blood. The receptor set was obtained from a man between 60 and 75 years old with acute or convalescent COVID-19.

The chain uses TRBV5-4 and TRBJ1-3; 9 bases are a match to TRBD1. This CDR3 is built from 16 residues. Germline loops: CDR1 SGHNT, CDR2 YYREEE (reference sequence). V lost 4 bases, J lost 2 bases, and 7 bases stayed unmatched. CDR3 in DNA: TGTGCCAGCAGCCCCTCGGGACAGGGAACTGGAAACACCATATATTTT. Translating gives CASSPSGQGTGNTIYF.

The chain uses TRBV29-1 and TRBJ1-2; TRBD1 matches at 9 bases. Germline-derived CDR1 and CDR2 are SQVTM and ANQGSEA. The CDR3 contains 15 residues. Losses at the gene ends were 7 bases for V and 9 bases for J; bases not matched to a gene: 18. The CDR3 protein is CSGGQGANYDKSYTF. In nucleotides, the CDR3 is TGCAGCGGGGGACAGGGAGCGAATTATGATAAGAGCTACACCTTC.

CDR3 in DNA: TGTGCCAGCAGTTACGGGACAGGGGGGACCCAGTACTTC. Translating it yields CASSYGTGGTQYF. The chain has TRBV6-5 and TRBJ2-5; 11 bases are a match to TRBD1. Per the germline V gene, CDR1 is MNHEY and CDR2 is SVGAGI. The CDR3 extends over 13 amino acids. V lost 2 bases and J lost 7; bases outside the gene matches: 0.

This sequence joins TRBV7-9 and TRBJ1-1, with 8 bases fitting TRBD1. J lost 10 bases, V lost 4 bases, and 8 bases had no gene match. The CDR3 loop spans 13 amino acids. CDR1 is SEHNR, CDR2 FQNEAQ, per germline (reference sequence). In nucleotides, the CDR3 is TGTGCCAGCAGCTCGGACAGGGTTTGGGTAGCTTTCTTT. Residues: CASSSDRVWVAFF. The whole variable domain, filled in from reference TRBV7-9 and TRBJ1-1, reads DTGVSQNPRHKITKRGQNVTFRCDPISEHNRLYWYRQTLGQGPEFLTYFQNEAQLEKSRLLSDRFSAERPKGSFSTLEIQRTEQGDSAMYLCASSSDRVWVAFFGQGTRLTVV.

The chain combines TRBV7-9 with TRBJ2-1, with D hard to call. Trimming left V 3 bases short and J 0 bases short, with 15 bases between. The CDR3 contains 17 residues. Germline V gene data show CDR1 as SEHNR and CDR2 as FQNEAQ (reference sequence). DNA of the CDR3: TGTGCCAGCAGCTTTTATCTAGACCGAAGCTCCTACAATGAGCAGTTCTTC. This translates into CASSFYLDRSSYNEQFF.

The V and J genes are TRBV6-5 and TRBJ2-5, with 10 positions matching TRBD2. Germline V lookup: CDR1 MNHEY, CDR2 SVGAGI. J lost 5 bases, V lost 8 bases, and 11 bases had no gene match. The CDR3 is 15 amino acids. CDR3 coding DNA: TGTGCCAGCTTAGTGAGCGGGGGGGTGTGGGAGACCCAGTACTTC. This encodes CASLVSGGVWETQYF.

The chain's CDR3 is CAISESVAGVTGANVLTF. Here the CDR3 DNA reads TGTGCCATCAGTGAGTCAGTAGCGGGAGTCACTGGGGCCAACGTCCTGACTTTC. The chain employs TRBV10-3 and TRBJ2-6; 9 bases are a match to TRBD2. V was pared by 0 bases and J by 2 bases, with 5 bases of the junction left unmatched. This CDR3 is built from 18 residues. Per germline, CDR1 ENHRY and CDR2 SYGVKD.

The V and J genes are TRBV3-1 (or the pseudogene TRBV3-2) and TRBJ2-7; the D gene is possibly TRBD2 (5 bases). The CDR3 loop spans 12 amino acids. CDR1 and CDR2 from the germline V gene are LGHDT and YNNKEL (reference sequence). V gave up 5 bases and J gave up 3 bases, with 8 bases separating them. The CDR3 bases are TGTGCCAGCAGCAAACTAGGCTACGAGCAGTACTTC. Protein product: CASSKLGYEQYF.

The chain uses TRBV29-1 and TRBJ2-3; 11 nucleotides agree with TRBD1. V shed 7 bases, J shed 6 bases, and the junction held 12 bases outside the gene matches. The CDR3 runs to 15 residues. Germline V gene lookup returns CDR1 SQVTM and CDR2 ANQGSEA. The CDR3 loop reads CSARRPGTGGDTQYF. The CDR3 region has the DNA TGCAGCGCGAGAAGACCCGGGACAGGGGGGGATACGCAGTATTTT.

This rearrangement joins TRBV9 to TRBJ2-1; 7 nucleotides align to TRBD2. The CDR3 spans 14 residues. Germline V lookup: CDR1 SGDLS, CDR2 YYNGEE. The trim removed 3 bases at V and 7 bases at J, leaving 7 bases unmatched. The CDR3 DNA sequence: TGTGCCAGCAGCGCCGGCGGGAGTTTTAATGAGCAGTTCTTC. Its protein is CASSAGGSFNEQFF.

This clone was seen a handful of times. The rearrangement joins TRBV18 to TRBJ1-2; a weak D match, TRBD1 (6 bases). Germline lookup yields CDR1 KGHSH and CDR2 LQKENI. This CDR3 has 14 amino acids. The V end was cut by 2 bases, the J end by 3 bases, with 10 bases between. In nucleotides, the CDR3 is TGTGCCAGCTCACCAACAGGGAGGGACTATGGCTACACCTTC. The encoded protein is CASSPTGRDYGYTF.

The rearrangement joins TRBV19 to TRBJ1-2, with D possibly being TRBD1 (6 bases). Trimming took 7 bases from V and 5 from J, leaving 20 bases between them. CDR3 size: 15 residues. The germline V gene has CDR1 LNHDA and CDR2 SQIVND (reference sequence). Here the CDR3 reads CASTLGQLSIYGYTF. The CDR3 nucleotides read TGTGCCAGTACCCTCGGACAGCTTTCGATTTATGGCTACACCTTC.

The chain employs TRBV9 and TRBJ2-1, with 7 bases aligning to TRBD2. Germline V lookup: CDR1 SGDLS, CDR2 YYNGEE. The J segment lost 2 bases and the V segment lost 1 base, leaving 3 bases of the junction unmatched. This CDR3 is built from 15 residues. The CDR3: CASSVLAGAYNEQFF. The CDR3, as DNA: TGTGCCAGCAGCGTACTTGCGGGGGCCTACAATGAGCAGTTCTTC.

In its sample, this clone was seen a few times. J is TRBJ2-1 and V is TRBV7-9; tentatively, D is TRBD1 (7 bases). The CDR3 loop spans 14 amino acids. Per germline, CDR1 SEHNR and CDR2 FQNEAQ (reference sequence). V lost 3 bases to trimming and J lost 10 bases, with 16 bases between them. CDR3 sequence (DNA): TGTGCCAGCAGCTTTTCTTCAGGGGGAGGAGAGCAGTTCTTC. Translated, it gives CASSFSSGGGEQFF. Full variable domain (missing parts from reference TRBV7-9 and TRBJ2-1): DTGVSQNPRHKITKRGQNVTFRCDPISEHNRLYWYRQTLGQGPEFLTYFQNEAQLEKSRLLSDRFSAERPKGSFSTLEIQRTEQGDSAMYLCASSFSSGGGEQFFGPGTRLTVL.

The chain combines TRBV5-1 with TRBJ1-2; D is ambiguous. There are 17 residues in the CDR3. Deletions cut 5 bases from V and 3 bases from J, with 23 bases between. Germline-derived CDR1 and CDR2 are SGHRS and YFSETQ. CDR3: CASRSSQAVSSDYGYTF. The CDR3 nucleotides read TGCGCCAGCAGATCCTCGCAGGCTGTGTCATCGGACTATGGCTACACCTTC.

The V and J genes are TRBV15 and TRBJ2-6; D is unresolved. The germline V and J ends were trimmed by 8 bases and 0 bases, with 11 bases remaining between them. The CDR3 has 15 amino acids. The germline V gene encodes CDR1 LNHNV and CDR2 YYDKDF (reference sequence). The chain's CDR3 is CATLELFSGANVLTF. The CDR3 DNA reads as TGTGCCACCCTCGAACTTTTCTCTGGGGCCAACGTCCTGACTTTC. The complete variable domain, with remaining parts taken from reference TRBV15 and TRBJ2-6, reads DAMVIQNPRYQVTQFGKPVTLSCSQTLNHNVMYWYQQKSSQAPKLLFHYYDKDFNNEADTPDNFQSRRPNTSFCFLDIRSPGLGDTAMYLCATLELFSGANVLTFGAGSRLTVL.

The CDR3 sequence: CASSLAVLAGGPATDTQYF. DNA of the CDR3: TGTGCCAGCAGCTTGGCCGTCTTAGCGGGGGGGCCCGCCACAGATACGCAGTATTTT. The rearrangement uses TRBV5-4 and TRBJ2-3; TRBD2 matches 11 bases. This CDR3 spans 19 amino acids. Losses at the gene ends were 0 bases for V and 2 bases for J; bases not matched to a gene: 11. Germline CDR1 SGHNT, CDR2 YYREEE (reference sequence).

This clone was recorded a few times. The chain combines TRBV5-1 with TRBJ1-2, with 10 bases lining up with TRBD1. There are 15 residues in the CDR3. V was pared by 3 bases and J by 6 bases, with 8 bases of the junction left unmatched. CDR1 is SGHRS and CDR2 is YFSETQ in the germline V gene. CDR3 amino acids: CASSSTGGERNGYTF. The CDR3 DNA reads TGCGCCAGCAGCTCGACAGGGGGCGAGAGGAATGGCTACACCTTC.

This chain connects TRBV3-1 (or the pseudogene TRBV3-2) to TRBJ2-1, with 8 bases identical to TRBD2. Germline lookup yields CDR1 LGHDT and CDR2 YNNKEL (reference sequence). CDR3 size: 16 residues. Germline trimming cut 7 bases from V and 1 base from J; bases unmatched to any gene: 9. In nucleotides, the CDR3 is TGTGCCAGCACCATAGGCAGCGGGGGATCCTACAATGAGCAGTTCTTC. Encoded protein: CASTIGSGGSYNEQFF.

Written as DNA, the CDR3 is TGTGCCAGCCTTCAACAGGGTGACTATGGCTACACCTTC. It specifies CASLQQGDYGYTF. This rearrangement joins TRBV6-6 to TRBJ1-2; a possible D gene is TRBD1 (6 bases). This CDR3 region has 13 residues. Germline V gene lookup returns CDR1 MNHNY and CDR2 SVGAGI (reference sequence). The V end was cut by 8 bases, the J end by 3 bases, with 13 bases between.

J is TRBJ1-1 and V is TRBV6-2 or TRBV6-3; D unclear. CDR3 length: 12 amino acids. The germline V gene encodes CDR1 MNHEY and CDR2 SVGEGT. The V end lost 4 bases, the J end lost 1 base, and 4 bases lay between the germline ends. CDR3 sequence (DNA): TGTGCCAGCAGTTTTCAGAACACTGAAGCTTTCTTT. Its protein product is CASSFQNTEAFF.

The rearrangement joins TRBV19 to TRBJ1-1; 7 bases match TRBD1. V trimming: 6 bases; J trimming: 4 bases; junction bases outside the gene matches: 17. Germline V gives CDR1 LNHDA, CDR2 SQIVND (reference sequence). The CDR3 totals 17 residues. The CDR3 spells CASRREDTRTGRTEAFF. In nucleotides, the CDR3 is TGTGCCAGTAGAAGAGAAGATACCCGGACAGGTCGCACTGAAGCTTTCTTT.

This rearrangement joins TRBV30 to TRBJ2-3, with 13 bases lining up with TRBD2. Germline CDR1 is GTSNPN and CDR2 is SVGIG (reference sequence). CDR3 size: 17 residues. After removal of 0 bases from V and 5 bases from J, the junction contained 8 bases not matched to a gene. The CDR3 DNA reads as TGTGCCTGGAGTGTACCCGGACTAGCGGGAGTTGGAGATACGCAGTATTTT. It is translated as CAWSVPGLAGVGDTQYF.

About this clone: Other nucleotide sequences from this sample produce the same CDR3. The chain links TRBV6-5 to TRBJ1-1; D not certain. This CDR3 spans 13 amino acids. Germline V gene lookup returns CDR1 MNHEY and CDR2 SVGAGI. V lost 3 bases to trimming and J lost 4 bases, with 9 bases between them. DNA of the CDR3: TGTGCCAGCAGTTATGAGCGGGGCACTGAAGCTTTCTTT. Translation gives CASSYERGTEAFF.

This clone has only one observation. The gene calls are TRBV18 and TRBJ2-5; TRBD1 aligns across 10 bases. This CDR3 contains 14 residues. V trimming: 3 bases; J trimming: 6 bases; junction bases outside the gene matches: 4. CDR1 and CDR2 from the germline V gene are KGHSH and LQKENI. For the CDR3, the DNA is TGTGCCAGCTCACCGCGGGACAGGGGAAAGACCCAGTACTTC. As protein: CASSPRDRGKTQYF.

The chain carries TRBV11-1 and TRBJ2-1, with a possible D match to TRBD1 (6 bases). The V end was cut by 2 bases, the J end by 0 bases, with 11 bases between. The germline V gene has CDR1 SGHAT and CDR2 FQDESV (reference sequence). The CDR3 extends over 16 amino acids. In nucleotides, the CDR3 is TGTGCCAGCAGCTTACATAGGGGGACCTCCTACAATGAGCAGTTCTTC. Protein product: CASSLHRGTSYNEQFF.

This chain links TRBV4-1 with TRBJ1-3; TRBD1 matches 9 bases. CDR3 length equals 17 residues. The germline V gene encodes CDR1 MGHRA and CDR2 YSYEKL. Losses at the gene ends were 1 base for V and 4 bases for J; bases not matched to a gene: 8. CDR3 bases: TGCGCCAGCAGCCAAGGGCAAGGACAGGGGAAAGGAAACACCATATATTTT. As protein: CASSQGQGQGKGNTIYF.

This chain connects TRBV13 to TRBJ2-7; TRBD1 matches at 9 bases. V shed 5 bases, J shed 3 bases, and the junction held 8 bases outside the gene matches. CDR1 and CDR2 (germline): PRHDT, FYEKMQ (reference sequence). This CDR3 comprises 15 residues. Here the CDR3 reads CASSRGTGRLYEQYF. The DNA for the CDR3 is TGTGCCAGCAGCCGCGGGACAGGGCGACTCTACGAGCAGTACTTC.